The entry below gives a single T cell receptor (beta chain) sequence along with its context. From germline, CDR1 is SGHRS and CDR2 YFSETQ. CDR3 length: 15 residues. V lost 0 bases, J lost 1 base, and 7 bases lay in between. This entry comes from a study of blood T cell repertoires in COVID-19. On the study more broadly: PBMCs, B-cell-depleted T cells, or T cells provided the cDNA or gDNA that made up the material.

Here immunoSEQ multiplex PCR was the method, and the copy in TCRdb shows in-frame clones only, minus some. The sample has about 480,000 clones; roughly nine tenths are singletons. The chain employs TRBV5-1 and TRBJ2-2, with a weak D call TRBD2 (6 bases). This TCR was recovered from a woman aged 50 to 60 with COVID-19, enrolled during active disease. The sequencing input was peripheral blood. The CDR3 loop is CASSLGGVNTGELFF. As DNA, the CDR3 is TGCGCCAGCAGCTTGGGCGGGGTGAACACCGGGGAGCTGTTTTTT.